This entry concerns a single T cell receptor (beta chain). The CDR3 contains 13 residues. V was shortened by 9 bases and J by 1 base, with 8 bases between the two germline ends. Germline values: CDR1 KGHDR, CDR2 SFDVKD. The data were taken from a study of blood T cell repertoires in COVID-19. Some clones are missing from TCRdb's copy, which holds only in-frame ones; the method was immunoSEQ multiplex PCR. Seen here are 110,000 to 150,000 clones, about three quarters observed once, and the top ten hold 1.5% to 2.5%. The TCR comes from a woman in her sixties or seventies with acute or convalescent COVID-19. The chain combines TRBV24-1 with TRBJ2-2; D is perhaps TRBD2 (5 bases). The sequencing sample was made of peripheral blood. In nucleotides, the CDR3 is TGTGCCACCGACGGGGAGAACACCGGGGAGCTGTTTTTT. It yields the protein CATDGENTGELFF.